The 14 T cell receptor beta chains given below trace back to one sample, sequenced in a study of glioma-infiltrating T cells. The iRepertoire nested amplicon-rescue multiplex PCR amplified TCR alpha and beta CDR3s from RNA. TCRdb processed the multiplex PCR reads anew with MiXCR; each CDR3 protein has one entry. The sample consists of a few hundred thousand distinct CDR3 sequences, approximately 42% of them appearing once. Sequenced sample: glioma tissue, nonneoplastic brain tissue, or PBMCs (not recorded which). These receptors all come from a human donor with low-grade glioma or glioblastoma, undergoing nonglioma brain surgery, or in good health (not recorded which).

For this clonotype: Being one base from a much bigger clone, this may be a read error. The chain links TRBV6-9 to TRBJ2-7; D may be TRBD2 (6 bases). The germline gives CDR1 MNHGY, CDR2 SVAAGI. This CDR3 region has 14 residues. V lost 3 bases to trimming and J lost 3 bases, with 12 bases between them. DNA for the CDR3: TGTGCCAGCAGTTACGGCGGGATAATCTACGAGCAGTACTTC. It yields the protein CASSYGGIIYEQYF.

This clonotype appeared a few times. V is TRBV6-1 and J is TRBJ2-5; D is unclear. The CDR3 extends over 16 amino acids. V dropped 1 base and J dropped 2 bases, with 14 bases sitting between them. Per germline, CDR1 MNHNS and CDR2 SASEGT. CDR3 loop: CASSEGPHLQQETQYF. CDR3 nucleotides: TGTGCCAGCAGTGAAGGACCCCACCTTCAGCAAGAGACCCAGTACTTC.

Notes on this clonotype: This may be a read error: a much more frequent sequence differs by one nucleotide. In DNA, the CDR3 is TGTGCCAGCACCCCCAGAAGCGGGAGCACATATACGCAGTATTTT. Its protein product is CASTPRSGSTYTQYF. The chain carries TRBV28 and TRBJ2-3, with 8 bases matching TRBD2. Per the germline V gene, CDR1 is MDHEN and CDR2 is SYDVKM. This CDR3 comprises 15 residues.

V is TRBV28 and J is TRBJ1-2; a possible D gene is TRBD1 (5 bases). The CDR3 length is 15 residues. The germline V gene has CDR1 MDHEN and CDR2 SYDVKM. The V gene lost 3 bases and the J gene lost 3 bases, with 14 bases spanning the gap. CDR3 DNA: TGTGCCAGCAGTTTCGGGTGGGGGTACTACTATGGCTACACCTTC. Translation: CASSFGWGYYYGYTF.

The V and J genes are TRBV18 and TRBJ1-1, with D unclear. The CDR3 runs 13 residues. V gave up 1 base and J gave up 3 bases, with 6 bases separating them. Germline CDR1 is KGHSH and CDR2 is LQKENI. Here the CDR3 reads CASSPQGYTEAFF. The CDR3 bases are TGTGCCAGCTCACCACAGGGCTACACTGAAGCTTTCTTT.

This chain links TRBV20-1 with TRBJ1-2; perhaps TRBD1 as D (5 bases). Germline V gene data show CDR1 as DFQATT and CDR2 as SNEGSKA (reference sequence). The CDR3 is 13 amino acids. V lost 3 bases, J lost 2 bases, and 10 bases lay in between. In nucleotides, the CDR3 is TGCAGTGCTAGGGGGACTCAAAACTATGGCTACACCTTC. Translating gives CSARGTQNYGYTF.

Comments on this clonotype: At one of its ends the junction is not consistent with the germline gene, which may arise from a read error. V usage is TRBV20-1 and J usage is TRBJ1-5, with a weak D call TRBD1 (6 bases). Per the germline V gene, CDR1 is DFQATT and CDR2 is SNEGSKA (reference sequence). The CDR3 contains 12 residues. Written as DNA, the CDR3 is TGCAGTGCTTACACAGGGTTTCAGCCCAAGCATTTT. Amino acid sequence: CSAYTGFQPKHF.

With respect to this clonotype: A much larger clone is a single base away; this may be a read error. The J gene is TRBJ2-1, the V gene TRBV27, with 9 bases aligning to TRBD1. The germline CDR1 and CDR2 sequences are MNHEY and SMNVEV (reference sequence). The CDR3 contains 16 residues. After removal of 5 bases from V and 10 bases from J, the junction contained 15 bases not matched to a gene. The CDR3 sequence: CASSPLDGTGTYEQFF. Here the CDR3 DNA reads TGTGCCAGCAGTCCTCTGGACGGGACAGGGACCTACGAGCAGTTCTTC.

This clonotype appeared many times. The chain recombines TRBV6-1 with TRBJ2-1, with a weak D call TRBD2 (6 bases). V gave up 5 bases and J gave up 9 bases, with 8 bases separating them. This CDR3 is built from 11 residues. CDR1 and CDR2 (germline): MNHNS, SASEGT. CDR3 DNA: TGTGCCAGCAGTTCCGGGGGTGAGCAGTTCTTC. Translation gives CASSSGGEQFF.

This clonotype was seen just once. This may be a read error: a much more frequent sequence differs by one nucleotide. The chain joins TRBV25-1 to TRBJ1-1; D is ambiguous. Per germline, CDR1 MGHDK and CDR2 SYGVNS. The CDR3 covers 15 residues. CDR3 in amino acids: CASSESLGPGTKAFF. CDR3 in DNA: TGTGCCAGCAGTGAATCGCTGGGCCCGGGCACTAAAGCTTTCTTT. Complete variable domain (other parts from reference TRBV25-1 and TRBJ1-1): EADIYQTPRYLVIGTGKKITLECSQTMGHDKMYWYQQDPGMELHLIHYSYGVNSTEKGDLSSESTVSRIRTEHFPLTLESARPSHTSQYLCASSESLGPGTKAFFGQGTRLTVV.

V usage is TRBV7-2 and J usage is TRBJ2-1, with D maybe TRBD2 (5 bases). V was cut by 5 bases and J by 0 bases, with 11 bases left in between. Per the germline V gene, CDR1 is SGHTA and CDR2 is FQGNSA. This CDR3 has 15 amino acids. CDR3 amino acids: CASSPDFSSYNEQFF. In DNA form, the CDR3 reads TGTGCCAGCAGCCCGGACTTCAGCTCCTACAATGAGCAGTTCTTC.

This clonotype was counted only a few times. The V call is TRBV27, the J call TRBJ2-7; 9 nucleotides match TRBD1. V lost 6 bases to trimming and J lost 3 bases; unmatched junction nucleotides: 6. The germline gives CDR1 MNHEY, CDR2 SMNVEV (reference sequence). The CDR3 length is 14 residues. The CDR3 loop reads CASRLEGQGYEQYF. DNA for the CDR3: TGTGCCAGCAGATTGGAGGGACAGGGCTACGAGCAGTACTTC.

The chain has TRBV4-1 and TRBJ1-2; the D gene is possibly TRBD1 (5 bases). From germline, CDR1 is MGHRA and CDR2 YSYEKL. The CDR3 has 14 residues. V was shortened by 3 bases and J by 4 bases, with 12 bases between the two germline ends. The CDR3 DNA follows: TGCGCCAGCAGCCATGCCGGGACCAGCTATGGCTACACCTTC. Translated, it gives CASSHAGTSYGYTF.

About this clonotype: A much larger clone lies a single base off, so this may be a read error. The gene calls are TRBV28 and TRBJ1-3; the match to TRBD1 covers 9 bases. Germline V gene data show CDR1 as MDHEN and CDR2 as SYDVKM. This CDR3 contains 14 residues. V lost 7 bases, J lost 2 bases, and 3 bases stayed unmatched. The CDR3 region has the DNA TGTGCCAGCATAACAGGGGGCCCTGGAAACACCATATATTTT. It specifies CASITGGPGNTIYF.